The clone carrying this T cell receptor (beta chain) was detected once. No antigen is known for it. CDR1 and CDR2 from the germline V gene are SGHTA and FQGTGA. The CDR3 is made up of 13 amino acids. Between the trimmed V and J ends, which lost 8 bases and 0 bases, there was a span of 9 bases. A J-beta primer mix and a sample-barcoded 5' primer were used in a second PCR of about 7 to 12 cycles. Via MiXCR, TCRdb re-called the 5' RACE reads, giving one row per CDR3 protein. The sample shows about 1,500,000 distinct CDR3 sequences, 35% to 45% of them seen only once. The data are from a study of blood T cells in healthy people across ages. The study's findings and limits: Both naive CD4+ cell counts and diversity were greater in long-lived donors than in aged donors.

Sequenced sample: blood. The receptor was derived from a woman aged 18-29 years in good health. The chain has TRBV7-3 and TRBJ2-3; no clear D gene. The CDR3 DNA sequence: TGTGCCAGCGGAGTGACCAGCACAGATACGCAGTATTTT. Protein sequence: CASGVTSTDTQYF.